This is a list of T cell receptor beta chains from one sample in a study of tumor-infiltrating lymphocytes in oesophageal squamous cell carcinoma. One entry per CDR3 protein, called by TCRdb with MiXCR from the PCR reads. The top ten hold about a third of the sample, which has 9,500 to 15,000 distinct CDR3 sequences, 56% seen once. Sequencing input: esophageal tumor tissue. These receptors all stem from a female donor with esophageal squamous cell carcinoma. CDR3s include the opening cysteine and the closing phenylalanine or tryptophan. The D gene is left open where the match is weak. Clone size is not always given. Where it is, it says once, few, many or a class for expanded clones.

J,D,V,size,DNA,CDR3
TRBJ2-1,.,TRBV2,.,TGTGCCAGCAGTGGGGACTCCTACAATGAGCAGTTCTTC,CASSGDSYNEQFF
TRBJ2-5,TRBD1,TRBV11-2,.,TGTGCCAGCAGCTCCGGACAGGGCCAAGAGACCCAGTACTTC,CASSSGQGQETQYF
TRBJ1-5,.,TRBV6-6,medium-sized,TGTGCCAGCAGTTACGGAGCCAATCAGCCCCAGCATTTT,CASSYGANQPQHF
TRBJ2-5,.,TRBV7-6,.,TGTGCTAGCAGCCGAGACACCCAAGAGACCCAGTACTTC,CASSRDTQETQYF
TRBJ2-7,TRBD2,TRBV11-2,.,TGTGCCAGCAGCCGGACTAGCGGCTGGGAGCAGTACTTC,CASSRTSGWEQYF
TRBJ2-1,TRBD2,TRBV10-2,.,TGCGCCAGCGGGGCTAGCGGGAGGGATGAGCAGTTCTTC,CASGASGRDEQFF
TRBJ1-6,TRBD1,TRBV6-1,.,TGTGCCAGCAGACCGGGACAGAATCAAGAGACCCAGTACTTT,CASRPGQNQETQYF
TRBJ2-5,.,TRBV6-5,.,TGTGCCAGCAGGCTTCTAGGACGTCTACATGGTGAGCAGTACTTC,CASRLLGRLHGEQYF
TRBJ1-6,.,TRBV4-1,medium-sized,TGCGCCAGCAGCCATACCGGGACAAAGGGTAATTCACCCCTCCACTTT,CASSHTGTKGNSPLHF
TRBJ2-3,.,TRBV7-6,.,TGTGCCAGCAGCTTAGCGGTGGGCGAAGATACGCAGTATTTT,CASSLAVGEDTQYF
TRBJ2-7,TRBD1,TRBV6-6,.,TGTGCCAGCAGAAAACAGGGGGCAGGCTACGAGCAGTACTTC,CASRKQGAGYEQYF
TRBJ1-4,.,TRBV6-2/TRBV6-3,.,TGTGCCAGCAGTGGCGTCAGGGTTGGTGAAAAACTGTTTTTT,CASSGVRVGEKLFF
TRBJ2-3,.,TRBV6-7,.,TGTGCCAGCAGTTACTCGGATACAGAAACGCAGTATTTT,CASSYSDTETQYF
TRBJ2-1,.,TRBV7-3,.,TGTGCCGGGGACCACTCCTACAATGAGCAGTTCTTC,CAGDHSYNEQFF
TRBJ1-2,.,TRBV6-5,.,TGTGCCAGCAGTGAGGGGGGGGCTGGGAATGGCTACACCTTC,CASSEGGAGNGYTF
TRBJ2-7,.,TRBV7-6,once,TGTGCCAGCAGCCTTCTCGGGGACTCCGGGATGTACGAGCAGTACTTC,CASSLLGDSGMYEQYF
TRBJ2-5,TRBD2,TRBV7-4,.,TGTGCCAGCAGCTCTGGGGGGGGGGAGGCAAAGTACTTC,CASSSGGGEAKYF
TRBJ2-5,TRBD1,TRBV7-2,.,TGTGCCAGCAGCTTTGGGACAGGAGAGCAGTACTTC,CASSFGTGEQYF
TRBJ2-3,TRBD2,TRBV7-3,.,TGTGCCAGCAGCAATTGGACTAGCGGGGGGCATACGCAGTATTTT,CASSNWTSGGHTQYF
TRBJ2-3,.,TRBV7-2,.,TGTGCCAGCAGCTTGGGCACAGATACGCAGTATTTT,CASSLGTDTQYF
TRBJ1-1,.,TRBV7-3,.,TGTGCCAGCAGCTTTGAAGGGGGCACTGAAGCTTTCTTT,CASSFEGGTEAFF
TRBJ2-3,TRBD2,TRBV27,many,TGTGCCAGCAGTTCTTCTAGCGGGAGTTCAGATACGCAGTATTTT,CASSSSSGSSDTQYF
TRBJ2-1,TRBD1,TRBV7-8,.,TGTGCCAGCAGCTTAGGGGCAGGGGGCTCCTATGAGCAGTTCTTC,CASSLGAGGSYEQFF
TRBJ2-1,TRBD2,TRBV27,.,TGTGCCAGCAGACCTACTAGCGGCCGATCCTACAATGAGCAGTTCTTC,CASRPTSGRSYNEQFF
TRBJ2-2,.,TRBV6-6,.,TGTGCCAGCAGTGAGTCGGCGGGGAACACCGGGGAGCTGTTTTTT,CASSESAGNTGELFF
TRBJ2-4,TRBD2,TRBV7-8,.,TGTGCCAGCAGCTTAGCCGGGACTAGCGGGTTAAGTCGTGGGGAGCAGTACTTC,CASSLAGTSGLSRGEQYF
TRBJ1-2,.,TRBV7-2,once,TGTGCCAGCAGCTCCGGTTCGGGGGATGGCTACACCTTC,CASSSGSGDGYTF
TRBJ1-4,.,TRBV7-2,once,TGTGCCAGCAGCTTATCGGGACCGACGGCGACTAGGGGGAAACTGTTTTTT,CASSLSGPTATRGKLFF
TRBJ2-5,.,TRBV7-6,.,TGTGCCAGCAGCTTAGGGGTCCAAGAGACCCAGTACTTC,CASSLGVQETQYF
TRBJ1-1,.,TRBV7-4,.,TGTGCCAGCAGCTTAGAGGGGAAGGGTGGAGCTTTCTTT,CASSLEGKGGAFF
TRBJ2-7,.,TRBV6-1,.,TGTGCCAGCAGATTGACAAAATCCTACGAGCAGTACTTC,CASRLTKSYEQYF
TRBJ2-1,TRBD1,TRBV19,many,TGTGCCAGTAGGCCCCGACAGGGGGTGGCCTACAATGAGCAGTTCTTC,CASRPRQGVAYNEQFF
TRBJ2-1,TRBD1,TRBV7-2,.,TGTGCCAGCAGCCCGAAGGACAGGGGCTACAATGAGCAGTTCTTC,CASSPKDRGYNEQFF
TRBJ2-5,TRBD1,TRBV12-3/TRBV12-4,.,TGTGCCAGCAGATCAAGACAGGGGGGTTCAGAGACCCAGTACTTC,CASRSRQGGSETQYF
TRBJ2-7,.,TRBV7-6,many,TGTGCCAGCAGCTCGGGGTCGGGGCAGGGCCCCTACGAGCAGTACTTC,CASSSGSGQGPYEQYF
TRBJ2-7,.,TRBV7-9,.,TGTGCCAGCAGCACCACAGACAGGCGAGACTACGAGCAGTACTTC,CASSTTDRRDYEQYF
TRBJ1-1,.,TRBV7-8,.,TGTGCCAGCAGACAGTTCGGTGAAGGAATTATGAACACTGAAGCTTTCTTT,CASRQFGEGIMNTEAFF
TRBJ1-2,.,TRBV4-3,.,TGCGCCAGCAGCCAAGACACGCCGGCGGTGGGCTACACCTTC,CASSQDTPAVGYTF
TRBJ2-1,TRBD2,TRBV7-3,.,TGTGCCAGCAGCTTAAGTTTTTCTAGCGGCAATGAGCAGTTCTTC,CASSLSFSSGNEQFF
TRBJ2-7,.,TRBV5-1,medium-sized,TGCGCCAGCAGCTATTCAGCGACCTTCGGCGAGCAGTACTTC,CASSYSATFGEQYF
TRBJ2-4,TRBD2,TRBV7-3,.,TGTGCCAGCAGCCTACTAGCGGGGGGTACGCAGTACTTC,CASSLLAGGTQYF